The 9 T cell receptor beta chains listed next were all sequenced from one sample in a study of a mutant IDH1 vaccine in newly diagnosed glioma. Sequencing was performed with immunoSEQ multiplex PCR; in TCRdb, only in-frame clones are kept and a portion is missing. The sample gives 80,000 to 100,000 clones, 80% of which show up once; roughly 7% is in the top ten. Time point: baseline, week 1 (first vaccination visit). Treatment in this sample: pre-vaccination baseline after standard-of-care therapy. The starting material was PBMCs, obtained from a glioma patient treated with radiotherapy, temozolomide or both. Source of these receptors: a man between 40 and 49 years old with glioma.

The CDR3 sequence is CASSLRDRGREYEQYF. The CDR3 DNA sequence: TGTGCCAGCAGCCTCCGGGACAGGGGACGAGAATACGAGCAGTACTTC. The gene calls are TRBV7-2 and TRBJ2-7, with 10 bases lining up with TRBD1. The V gene end was trimmed by 5 bases and the J gene end by 4 bases; junction bases not matched to a gene: 11. Germline CDR1 SGHTA, CDR2 FQGNSA. This CDR3 has 16 residues.

J is TRBJ2-5 and V is TRBV7-2; 7 positions agree with TRBD1. CDR1 SGHTA and CDR2 FQGNSA come from the germline V gene. After removal of 5 bases from V and 4 bases from J, the junction contained 7 bases not matched to a gene. The CDR3 runs to 14 residues. The CDR3 region has the DNA TGTGCCAGCAGCCGCGACAGGGCAGCAGAGACCCAGTACTTC. Residues: CASSRDRAAETQYF.

The chain links TRBV7-2 to TRBJ2-7, with D unclear. This CDR3 contains 15 residues. Trimming stripped 1 base from V and 3 bases from J, with 13 bases between. Germline CDR1 and CDR2: SGHTA and FQGNSA. CDR3 DNA sequence: TGTGCCAGCAGCTTAGGTCCTTCTGCAAGCTACGAGCAGTACTTC. Amino acid sequence: CASSLGPSASYEQYF.

On this clone: This likely traces to a read error, being one base from a far larger clone. V is TRBV4-2 and J is TRBJ2-5; the match to TRBD2 covers 10 bases. CDR3 length: 15 residues. J gave up 2 bases and V 2 bases, and 2 bases lay outside the gene matches. CDR1 and CDR2 (germline): LGHNA, YNFKEQ. This CDR3 reads CASSQLAGEQETQYF. CDR3 DNA sequence: TGTGCCAGCAGCCAACTAGCGGGGGAGCAAGAGACCCAGTACTTC.

This clone was seen more than once but under ten times. The J gene is TRBJ2-3, the V gene TRBV6-4; 7 bases fit TRBD2. The CDR3 sequence is 15 residues long. Germline trimming cut 2 bases from V and 2 bases from J; bases unmatched to any gene: 4. Germline V gene data show CDR1 as MRHNA and CDR2 as SNTAGT. The CDR3 region has the DNA TGTGCCAGCAGTGACCACCAGCGGGACACAGATACGCAGTATTTT. This encodes CASSDHQRDTDTQYF.

V and J are TRBV11-2 and TRBJ1-1; unclear D gene. Germline CDR1 SGHAT, CDR2 FQNNGV. The V end was cut by 1 base, the J end by 0 bases, with 3 bases between. The CDR3 is 13 residues long. The CDR3: CASSLGLNTEAFF. The CDR3 DNA reads TGTGCCAGCAGCTTAGGTCTGAACACTGAAGCTTTCTTT.

The J gene is TRBJ1-5, the V gene TRBV2; D gene uncertain. This CDR3 comprises 14 residues. V shed 2 bases and J shed 3 bases, with 8 bases lying between them. Per the germline V gene, CDR1 is SNHLY and CDR2 is FYNNEI. CDR3 region: CASSEPGSNQPQHF. CDR3 in DNA: TGTGCCAGCAGTGAACCGGGGTCCAATCAGCCCCAGCATTTT. The complete variable domain, with remaining parts taken from reference TRBV2 and TRBJ1-5, reads EPEVTQTPSHQVTQMGQEVILRCVPISNHLYFYWYRQILGQKVEFLVSFYNNEISEKSEIFDDQFSVERPDGSNFTLKIRSTKLEDSAMYFCASSEPGSNQPQHFGDGTRLSIL.

V is TRBV5-8 and J is TRBJ1-5; TRBD1 matches 8 bases. CDR1 SGHTS and CDR2 YDEGEE come from the germline V gene. V was pared by 0 bases and J by 2 bases, with 7 bases of the junction left unmatched. The CDR3 extends over 17 amino acids. This chain's CDR3 is CASSLGTGSGRNQPQHF. CDR3 nucleotide sequence: TGTGCCAGCAGCTTGGGGACAGGGAGTGGTCGCAATCAGCCCCAGCATTTT. Together with reference TRBV5-8 and TRBJ1-5, the CDR3 gives the full variable domain: EAGVTQSPTHLIKTRGQQATLRCSPISGHTSVYWYQQALGLGLQFLLWYDEGEERNRGNFPPRFSGRQFPNYSSELNVNALELEDSALYLCASSLGTGSGRNQPQHFGDGTRLSIL.

The chain employs TRBV6-5 and TRBJ2-7; TRBD2 aligns across 7 bases. The germline V gene has CDR1 MNHEY and CDR2 SVGAGI. The CDR3 length is 15 residues. The V segment lost 6 bases and the J segment 6 bases; nucleotides outside the gene matches: 14. The CDR3 loop reads CASRLGKKSGGEQYF. The CDR3 region has the DNA TGTGCCAGCAGGCTTGGAAAAAAATCGGGGGGCGAGCAGTACTTC.